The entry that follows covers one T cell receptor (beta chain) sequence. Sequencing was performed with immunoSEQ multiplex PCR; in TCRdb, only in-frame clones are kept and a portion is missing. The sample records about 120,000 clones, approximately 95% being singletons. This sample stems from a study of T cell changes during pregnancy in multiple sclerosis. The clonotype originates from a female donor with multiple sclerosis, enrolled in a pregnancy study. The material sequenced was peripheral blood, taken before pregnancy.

CDR3 in amino acids: CSVEILGREGIYGYTF. The CDR3 region has the DNA TGCAGCGTTGAAATCTTAGGCCGGGAGGGGATCTATGGCTACACCTTC. The chain is built from TRBV29-1 and TRBJ1-2; TRBD1 is a possible D gene (5 bases). This CDR3 region has 16 residues. From germline, CDR1 is SQVTM and CDR2 ANQGSEA. Trimming shortened V by 2 bases and J by 4 bases, and 20 bases separated the two germline ends. Variable domain in full (rest from reference TRBV29-1 and TRBJ1-2): SAVISQKPSRDICQRGTSLTIQCQVDSQVTMMFWYRQQPGQSLTLIATANQGSEATYESGFVIDKFPISRPNLTFSTLTVSNMSPEDSSIYLCSVEILGREGIYGYTFGSGTRLTVV.